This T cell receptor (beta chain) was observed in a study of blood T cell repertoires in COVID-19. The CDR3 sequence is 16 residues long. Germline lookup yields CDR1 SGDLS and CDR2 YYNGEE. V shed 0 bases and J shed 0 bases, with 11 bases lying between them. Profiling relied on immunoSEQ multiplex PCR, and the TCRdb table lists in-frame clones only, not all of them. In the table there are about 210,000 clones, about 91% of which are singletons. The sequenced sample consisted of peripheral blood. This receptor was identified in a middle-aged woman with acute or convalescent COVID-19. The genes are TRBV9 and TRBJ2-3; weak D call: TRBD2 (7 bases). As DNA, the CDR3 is TGTGCCAGCAGCGTAGTAGGGGGGGGAAGCACAGATACGCAGTATTTT. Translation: CASSVVGGGSTDTQYF.